The 21 T cell receptor beta chains below come from one sample, sequenced in a study of blood T cells in healthy people across ages. Using a J-beta primer mix together with a sample-barcoded 5' primer, a second PCR was run for about 7 to 12 cycles. TCRdb analysed the 5' RACE reads with MiXCR anew, one entry per CDR3 protein. The table has about 1.4 million distinct CDR3 sequences, 55% to 75% seen once. The sequenced material came from blood. These receptors were collected from a man aged 18 to 30 in good health.

The genes are TRBV20-1 and TRBJ2-5, with unresolved D. Germline V gene sequence: CDR1 DFQATT, CDR2 SNEGSKA (reference sequence). V lost 3 bases and J lost 11, with 25 bases in between. This CDR3 has 15 residues. The CDR3 DNA is TGCAGTGCTAGGGACGTAGGCGTGCCCTACAATGAGCAGTACTTC. Translating gives CSARDVGVPYNEQYF.

This chain links TRBV20-1 with TRBJ1-1, with a tentative D call TRBD1 (5 bases). V was pared by 6 bases and J by 2 bases, with 10 bases between. The CDR3 totals 12 residues. CDR1 and CDR2 from the germline V gene are DFQATT and SNEGSKA (reference sequence). This CDR3 reads CSAGDGNTEAFF. CDR3 sequence (DNA): TGCAGTGCCGGGGACGGAAACACTGAAGCTTTCTTT.

J is TRBJ2-3 and V is TRBV7-2, with a possible D match to TRBD2 (6 bases). This CDR3 comprises 16 residues. Germline V gives CDR1 SGHTA, CDR2 FQGNSA. The ends were cut back, 1 base at V and 0 bases at J, with 11 bases in the middle. In DNA, the CDR3 is TGTGCCAGCAGCTTAGTGAGGGACTGGAGCACAGATACGCAGTATTTT. This translates into CASSLVRDWSTDTQYF.

This chain links TRBV10-3 with TRBJ2-3; D unclear. Germline values: CDR1 ENHRY, CDR2 SYGVKD. Trimming cost V 4 bases and J 6 bases, with 17 bases left between them. This CDR3 spans 15 amino acids. CDR3 amino acids: CAISAPSDARDTQYF. DNA for the CDR3: TGTGCCATCAGTGCCCCCAGCGACGCTAGGGATACGCAGTATTTT.

With respect to this clonotype: Since a much larger clone is just one base distant, this may be a read error. V is TRBV27 and J is TRBJ2-2; TRBD2 is a possible D gene (6 bases). The V gene lost 5 bases and the J gene lost 3 bases, with 7 bases spanning the gap. This CDR3 comprises 13 residues. Germline V gene sequence: CDR1 MNHEY, CDR2 SMNVEV (reference sequence). CDR3 protein: CASSGGDTGELFF. The CDR3 DNA reads TGTGCCAGCAGTGGCGGGGACACCGGGGAGCTGTTTTTT.

This clonotype was counted only a few times. This chain connects TRBV12-3 or TRBV12-4 to TRBJ2-3; 7 bases match TRBD1. This CDR3 comprises 14 residues. V dropped 3 bases and J dropped 2; count of bases not matched to a gene: 2. Here the CDR3 DNA reads TGTGCCAGCAGTTTTGGACAGGCCACAGATACGCAGTATTTT. Protein product: CASSFGQATDTQYF.

The gene calls are TRBV7-2 and TRBJ2-3; 7 nucleotides line up with TRBD2. This CDR3 is built from 15 residues. Germline V gene data show CDR1 as SGHTA and CDR2 as FQGNSA. Germline trimming cut 4 bases from V and 1 base from J; bases unmatched to any gene: 5. For the CDR3, the DNA is TGTGCCAGCAGCTCGAGCGGGGCACGCACAGATACGCAGTATTTT. Its translation is CASSSSGARTDTQYF.

This clonotype was observed many times. The rearrangement joins TRBV25-1 to TRBJ1-1; D might be TRBD1 (5 bases). CDR3 length equals 12 residues. The germline V gene has CDR1 MGHDK and CDR2 SYGVNS. The CDR3 DNA reads as TGTGTCTGCATTTCCGGGACGCTTGAAGCTTTCTTT. Its protein product is CVCISGTLEAFF.

This clonotype was counted only a few times. The chain joins TRBV27 to TRBJ2-1; D is unresolved. The germline V gene encodes CDR1 MNHEY and CDR2 SMNVEV (reference sequence). This CDR3 region has 16 residues. The V end lost 3 bases, the J end lost 0 bases, and 12 bases lay between the germline ends. CDR3 nucleotides: TGTGCCAGCAGTTTCCTGCGGACGAGCTCCTACAATGAGCAGTTCTTC. It codes for CASSFLRTSSYNEQFF.

Only a few counts were recorded for this clonotype. The chain carries TRBV7-8 and TRBJ2-2; TRBD1 matches 11 bases. The CDR3 consists of 15 residues. Germline loops: CDR1 SGHVS, CDR2 FQNEAQ. The ends lost 7 bases at V and 7 bases at J; junction bases unmatched: 8. In DNA form, the CDR3 reads TGTGCCAGCACCCGGACAGGGGGCGCGGGCGGGGAGCTGTTTTTT. Translating gives CASTRTGGAGGELFF.

J is TRBJ2-4 and V is TRBV6-5; 7 bases are shared with TRBD1. The J call is doubtful: the DNA matches TRBJ2-7 better. This CDR3 has 15 amino acids. Germline CDR1 reads MNHEY; CDR2 reads SVGAGI. The CDR3 DNA follows: TGTGCCAGCAGACCTAGGACAGGAGGAATATACGAGCAGTACTTC. Residues: CASRPRTGGIYEQYF.

This clonotype was counted between two and nine times. The CDR3: CASSSNGAGEEVADTQYF. The CDR3, as DNA: TGTGCCAGCAGTTCCAATGGCGCGGGGGAAGAGGTGGCAGATACGCAGTATTTT. The V gene is TRBV12-3 or TRBV12-4, the J gene TRBJ2-3; 7 bases map to TRBD2. The CDR3 sequence is 18 residues long. Losses at the gene ends were 4 bases for V and 4 bases for J; bases not matched to a gene: 17.

This clonotype has a single count. The chain couples TRBV5-6 to TRBJ2-1; D unclear. V was trimmed by 4 bases and J by 9 bases, leaving 11 bases between them. Germline loops: CDR1 SGHDT, CDR2 YYEEEE. The CDR3 contains 12 residues. The CDR3 nucleotides are TGTGCCAGCAGCGTCGACGAGTTTGAGCAGTTCTTC. Amino acids: CASSVDEFEQFF.

The J gene is TRBJ2-5, the V gene TRBV6-2 or TRBV6-3, with D possibly TRBD1 on 6 matching bases. Germline V gene data show CDR1 as MNHEY and CDR2 as SVGEGT. Trimming removed 6 bases from V and 1 base from J, with 15 bases in between. The CDR3 totals 15 residues. Here the CDR3 DNA reads TGTGCCAGCAGCAAGACAGGACTTATCCAAGAGACCCAGTACTTC. Its translation: CASSKTGLIQETQYF.

This clonotype occurred a few times. This sequence joins TRBV3-1 and TRBJ2-3; 9 nucleotides line up with TRBD2. Trimming removed 3 bases from V and 1 base from J; junction bases left unmatched: 2. This CDR3 spans 15 amino acids. Per the germline V gene, CDR1 is LGHDT and CDR2 is YNNKEL (reference sequence). CDR3 sequence reads: CASSHQRGGTDTQYF. In DNA form, the CDR3 reads TGTGCCAGCAGCCATCAGCGGGGGGGCACAGATACGCAGTATTTT.

This clonotype has just a few counts. This sequence joins TRBV12-3 or TRBV12-4 and TRBJ2-4; TRBD2 might be the D (6 bases). CDR3 length equals 11 residues. V lost 5 bases and J lost 9, with 8 bases in between. The CDR3 DNA sequence: TGTGCCAGCAGTCTGCGGGGCATTCAGTACTTC. Its translation is CASSLRGIQYF.

The V and J genes are TRBV29-1 and TRBJ2-7; 10 bases are a match to TRBD2. Germline loops: CDR1 SQVTM, CDR2 ANQGSEA. The ends lost 2 bases at V and 3 bases at J; junction bases unmatched: 4. The CDR3 consists of 14 residues. CDR3 DNA sequence: TGCAGCGTTGAACCTAGCGGGGGTGACTACGAGCAGTACTTC. It translates to CSVEPSGGDYEQYF.

The CDR3 spells CASSTTRTDTQYF. The CDR3 coding sequence is TGTGCCAGCAGCACGACACGGACAGATACGCAGTATTTT. The gene calls are TRBV3-1 and TRBJ2-3, with no clear D. The CDR3 is made up of 13 amino acids. Germline CDR1 is LGHDT and CDR2 is YNNKEL (reference sequence). The ends were cut back, 5 bases at V and 3 bases at J, with 9 bases in the middle.

The gene calls are TRBV12-5 and TRBJ1-6; 7 bases agree with TRBD1. Trimming cost V 4 bases and J 7 bases; bases outside gene matches: 10. CDR3 size: 16 residues. Germline V gene sequence: CDR1 LGHNT, CDR2 FRNRAP. The CDR3 DNA sequence: TGTGCTAGTGGTTGGGGAACAGGGGCCCGAAATTCACCCCTCCACTTT. Encoded protein: CASGWGTGARNSPLHF.

The chain carries TRBV7-2 and TRBJ2-1; D ambiguous. The CDR3 length is 11 residues. The germline V gene encodes CDR1 SGHTA and CDR2 FQGNSA. V lost 4 bases to trimming and J lost 10 bases, with 8 bases between them. CDR3: CASSSYMEQFF. CDR3 nucleotides: TGTGCCAGCAGCTCTTATATGGAGCAGTTCTTC.

V is TRBV5-1 and J is TRBJ2-3, with a tentative D call TRBD2 (5 bases). The germline V and J ends were trimmed by 0 bases and 4 bases, with 12 bases remaining between them. The germline V gene encodes CDR1 SGHRS and CDR2 YFSETQ. The CDR3 totals 15 residues. The CDR3 nucleotides are TGCGCCAGCAGCTTGGATACTAGTTCGGCAGATACGCAGTATTTT. Translated, it gives CASSLDTSSADTQYF.